Listed here are 22 T cell receptor beta chains from one sample, sequenced in a study of early T cells in non-severe SARS-CoV-2 infection. TCRdb used MiXCR to reprocess the 5' RACE reads, holding one entry per CDR3 protein. The sample consists of about 80,000 distinct CDR3 sequences, 9.5% to 15% of them appearing once. Sequenced input: whole blood. The receptors were sampled from an adult who was a healthcare worker with PCR-confirmed SARS-CoV-2 infection or an uninfected control (not recorded which).

This clonotype was observed a few times. The genes are TRBV11-2 and TRBJ2-1; no firm D call. The V end was cut by 7 bases, the J end by 10 bases, with 17 bases between. This CDR3 spans 13 amino acids. Germline CDR1 reads SGHAT; CDR2 reads FQNNGV. The CDR3 nucleotides read TGTGCCAGCACCCTCCTCCGGCGAGCGGAGCAGTTCTTC. Protein product: CASTLLRRAEQFF.

This clonotype appeared many times. This rearrangement joins TRBV29-1 to TRBJ1-2; 11 positions match TRBD1. V shed 6 bases and J 3 bases; nucleotides not matched to a gene: 9. This CDR3 spans 15 amino acids. The germline V gene encodes CDR1 SQVTM and CDR2 ANQGSEA. CDR3: CSVLTPGQGDYGYTF. The DNA of the CDR3 is TGCAGCGTCCTTACCCCGGGACAGGGGGACTATGGCTACACCTTC.

This clonotype was counted ten times or more. CDR3 in amino acids: CSAKVGYSTDTQYF. The DNA for the CDR3 is TGCAGTGCCAAAGTAGGGTATAGCACAGATACGCAGTATTTT. The V call is TRBV20-1, the J call TRBJ2-3, with no clear D. The CDR3 consists of 14 residues. Per the germline V gene, CDR1 is DFQATT and CDR2 is SNEGSKA (reference sequence). V was shortened by 6 bases and J by 0 bases, with 13 bases between the two germline ends.

This clonotype occurred a few times. The chain uses TRBV7-2 and TRBJ2-7; unclear D gene. The CDR3 loop spans 16 amino acids. The germline V and J ends were trimmed by 0 bases and 0 bases, with 12 bases remaining between them. The V gene's germline CDR1 is SGHTA and CDR2 FQGNSA. CDR3 nucleotide sequence: TGTGCCAGCAGCTTAGCAGGTGATTTAGCCTCCTACGAGCAGTACTTC. This gives the protein CASSLAGDLASYEQYF.

Remarks on this clonotype: One base away lies a much larger clone, so this may be a sequencing read error. The chain uses TRBV7-9 and TRBJ2-1, with 13 bases fitting TRBD2. The CDR3 length is 15 residues. With 5 bases clipped from V and 8 bases from J, the junction kept 6 bases outside the gene matches. Looked up from germline, CDR1 is SEHNR and CDR2 is FQNEAQ (reference sequence). The CDR3 protein is CASSPTSGGGHEQFF. The CDR3 nucleotides read TGTGCCAGCAGCCCCACTAGCGGGGGGGGCCATGAGCAGTTCTTC.

This clonotype occurred a few times. The rearrangement joins TRBV6-2 or TRBV6-3 to TRBJ2-2, with TRBD2 identical over 7 bases. Per the germline V gene, CDR1 is MNHEY and CDR2 is SVGEGT. Losses at the gene ends were 1 base for V and 2 bases for J; bases not matched to a gene: 4. This CDR3 comprises 16 residues. The CDR3 DNA is TGTGCCAGCAGTTACTGGCGCGGGGGAAACACCGGGGAGCTGTTTTTT. Encoded protein: CASSYWRGGNTGELFF.

With respect to this clonotype: This may arise from a read error, as a much more abundant clone is one base away. The V call is TRBV7-2, the J call TRBJ2-3; 8 nucleotides match TRBD1. In germline, CDR1 is SGHTA, CDR2 FQGNSA. CDR3 size: 14 residues. Trimming cost V 4 bases and J 7 bases; bases outside gene matches: 7. The CDR3 spells CASSWDRSLNTQYF. CDR3 nucleotide sequence: TGTGCCAGCAGCTGGGACAGGTCCCTAAATACGCAGTATTTT.

In its sample, this clonotype was seen many times. This chain uses TRBV7-2 with TRBJ1-5; no clear D gene. This CDR3 spans 13 amino acids. CDR1 and CDR2 (germline): SGHTA, FQGNSA. The V and J ends lost 2 bases and 4 bases respectively, with 6 bases between them. The CDR3 here is CASSLQANQPQHF. The CDR3 nucleotides read TGTGCCAGCAGCTTACAGGCGAATCAGCCCCAGCATTTT. Full variable domain (rest looked up from reference TRBV7-2 and TRBJ1-5): GAGVSQSPSNKVTEKGKDVELRCDPISGHTALYWYRQSLGQGLEFLIYFQGNSAPDKSGLPSDRFSAERTGGSVSTLTIQRTQQEDSAVYLCASSLQANQPQHFGDGTRLSIL.

This chain connects TRBV12-3 or TRBV12-4 to TRBJ2-7; the D gene is possibly TRBD1 (6 bases). The CDR3 is made up of 14 amino acids. Trimming shortened V by 3 bases and J by 4 bases, and 13 bases separated the two germline ends. The CDR3 protein is CASSFRRQVYEQYF. CDR3 bases: TGTGCCAGCAGTTTTCGCCGACAGGTTTACGAGCAGTACTTC.

Concerning this clonotype: With a much larger clone just one base away, this may be a read error. CDR3 nucleotides: TGTGCCACCAGCTTAGTACCCCCCGCGGGCCCAAATATCAATGAGCAGTTCTTC. This codes for CATSLVPPAGPNINEQFF. V gene TRBV7-6 combines with J gene TRBJ2-1; perhaps TRBD2 as D (5 bases). Germline-derived CDR1 and CDR2 are SGHVS and FNYEAQ. The CDR3 spans 18 residues.

This clonotype was seen ten or more times. The V call is TRBV11-2, the J call TRBJ1-5; tentatively, D is TRBD1 (5 bases). The CDR3 has 14 amino acids. V was pared by 1 base and J by 6 bases, with 10 bases between. CDR1 and CDR2 (germline): SGHAT, FQNNGV. The chain's CDR3 is CASSLAGQGQPQHF. The DNA of the CDR3 is TGTGCCAGCAGCTTAGCTGGCCAGGGTCAGCCCCAGCATTTT.

In its sample, this clonotype was seen a few times. The chain has TRBV9 and TRBJ2-3; D possibly matches TRBD1 or TRBD2 (5 bases each). Looked up from germline, CDR1 is SGDLS and CDR2 is YYNGEE. Trimming shortened V by 4 bases and J by 5 bases, and 14 bases separated the two germline ends. CDR3 length: 14 residues. The CDR3 DNA is TGTGCCAGCAGCCCCGAGGGGATTCAAGATACGCAGTATTTT. Amino acid sequence: CASSPEGIQDTQYF.

This clonotype has a handful of counts. The chain couples TRBV7-2 to TRBJ2-1; D is undetermined. The V gene lost 3 bases and the J gene lost 9 bases, with 12 bases spanning the gap. Germline V gene lookup returns CDR1 SGHTA and CDR2 FQGNSA. The CDR3 length is 13 residues. For the CDR3, the DNA is TGTGCCAGCAGCTTCAAAGGCGCAGTTGAGCAGTTCTTC. This codes for CASSFKGAVEQFF.

V and J are TRBV29-1 and TRBJ2-1, with D maybe TRBD2 (6 bases). The V end was cut by 1 base, the J end by 3 bases, with 13 bases between. The CDR3 is 15 amino acids. Germline CDR1 and CDR2: SQVTM and ANQGSEA. The CDR3 loop reads CSVEGAGTGYNEQFF. In nucleotides, the CDR3 is TGCAGCGTTGAAGGTGCCGGGACTGGCTACAATGAGCAGTTCTTC.

The chain links TRBV30 to TRBJ2-7; no clear D gene. The V and J ends lost 2 bases and 6 bases respectively, with 23 bases between them. The germline V gene has CDR1 GTSNPN and CDR2 SVGIG (reference sequence). The CDR3 sequence is 16 residues long. The CDR3 here is CAWSPRVLHLGSEQYF. The CDR3, as DNA: TGTGCCTGGAGTCCACGGGTCCTCCACTTAGGAAGCGAGCAGTACTTC.

The table lists this clonotype with many counts. The rearrangement links TRBV2 to TRBJ2-1, with D maybe TRBD1 (6 bases). The CDR3 has 14 residues. V gave up 6 bases and J gave up 0 bases, with 9 bases separating them. Germline V gene data show CDR1 as SNHLY and CDR2 as FYNNEI. The CDR3 region has the DNA TGTGCCAGCAGAGACAGGAGCTCCTACAATGAGCAGTTCTTC. The encoded protein is CASRDRSSYNEQFF.

This clonotype was recorded a few times. A much more abundant neighbour one base away suggests this may be a read error. The V gene is TRBV7-2, the J gene TRBJ2-7; unclear D gene. CDR3 size: 12 residues. Germline CDR1 is SGHTA and CDR2 is FQGNSA. V was pared by 3 bases and J by 2 bases, with 5 bases between. The CDR3 nucleotides are TGTGCCAGCAGCTTCCCCCCCTACGAGCAGTACTTC. Amino acids: CASSFPPYEQYF.

There are many counts of this clonotype. The V and J genes are TRBV7-6 and TRBJ2-3, with 7 bases identical to TRBD2. The germline V gene encodes CDR1 SGHVS and CDR2 FNYEAQ. CDR3 size: 16 residues. V lost 0 bases and J lost 2; bases outside the gene matches: 5. CDR3 nucleotides: TGTGCCAGCAGCTTAGCGAGCGGGGAGTACACAGATACGCAGTATTTT. Translating gives CASSLASGEYTDTQYF.

This clonotype appeared many times. The V and J genes are TRBV11-2 and TRBJ2-5; D is possibly TRBD1 (5 bases). V was cut by 5 bases and J by 2 bases, with 9 bases left in between. Germline CDR1 is SGHAT and CDR2 is FQNNGV. The CDR3 spans 13 residues. The CDR3 DNA sequence: TGTGCCAGCAGCAGGGGTCGGCAAGAGACCCAGTACTTC. It codes for CASSRGRQETQYF.

In this sample, this clonotype turned up many times. The chain combines TRBV10-3 with TRBJ2-6; 9 positions match TRBD1. The CDR3 runs to 17 residues. The V gene's germline CDR1 is ENHRY and CDR2 SYGVKD. Germline trimming cut 5 bases from V and 2 bases from J; bases unmatched to any gene: 7. The CDR3 DNA sequence: TGTGCCATCAGTCCCGGACAGGGGTTAACTGGGGCCAACGTCCTGACTTTC. Translated, it gives CAISPGQGLTGANVLTF.

The chain is built from TRBV12-3 or TRBV12-4 and TRBJ1-5, with unresolved D. V dropped 3 bases and J dropped 0 bases, with 12 bases sitting between them. The CDR3 covers 16 residues. The CDR3 protein is CASSFGPDYSNQPQHF. CDR3 nucleotide sequence: TGTGCCAGCAGTTTCGGGCCGGATTATAGCAATCAGCCCCAGCATTTT.

The chain links TRBV27 to TRBJ2-7; TRBD1 is a possible D gene (6 bases). The germline V gene encodes CDR1 MNHEY and CDR2 SMNVEV (reference sequence). V gave up 9 bases and J gave up 3 bases, with 12 bases separating them. The CDR3 runs 12 residues. The CDR3 coding sequence is TGTGCCAGTCAGGGGCTCAGCTACGAGCAGTACTTC. As protein: CASQGLSYEQYF.